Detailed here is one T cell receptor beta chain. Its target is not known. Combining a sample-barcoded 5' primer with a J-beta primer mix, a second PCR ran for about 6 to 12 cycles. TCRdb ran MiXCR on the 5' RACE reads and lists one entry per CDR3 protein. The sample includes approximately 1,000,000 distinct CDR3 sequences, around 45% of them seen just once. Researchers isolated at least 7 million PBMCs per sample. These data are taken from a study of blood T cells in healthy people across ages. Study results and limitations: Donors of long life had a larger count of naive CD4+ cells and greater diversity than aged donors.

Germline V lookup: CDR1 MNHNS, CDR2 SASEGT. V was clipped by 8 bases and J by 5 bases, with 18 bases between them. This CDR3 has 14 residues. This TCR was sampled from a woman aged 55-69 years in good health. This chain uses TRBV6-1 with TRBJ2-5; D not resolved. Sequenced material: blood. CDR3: CASCTQLDVETQYF. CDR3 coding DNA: TGTGCCAGCTGTACCCAGTTGGATGTTGAGACCCAGTACTTC.